This T cell receptor beta chain was captured in a study of blood T cell repertoires in COVID-19. Looking at the study overall: Sample material is recorded as cDNA or gDNA derived from T cells, B-cell-depleted T cells, or PBMCs.

Participants were aged about 18 to 90 years, lived in 20 to 25 US areas, and enrolled virtually. What the recovered Cohort 3 donors had was two negative PCRs, clearance, or symptom resolution. Trimming pared 6 bases from V and 5 bases from J, leaving 19 bases between. Looked up from germline, CDR1 is LGHNT and CDR2 is FRNRAP. The CDR3 loop spans 15 amino acids. The assay was immunoSEQ multiplex PCR, and TCRdb's table has in-frame clones only and misses some. The table records 200,000 to 250,000 clones, under 90% of them present only once. The V and J genes are TRBV12-5 and TRBJ2-5; TRBD1 might be the D (5 bases). Sequenced sample: PBMCs or T cells enriched from blood (not recorded which). The clonotype comes from a woman in her fifties or sixties who had recovered from COVID-19. In nucleotides, the CDR3 is TGTGCTAGTGGGTCGGGCCTCTCAGGGCTTGAGACCCAGTACTTC. Translated, it gives CASGSGLSGLETQYF.